This record looks at one TCR beta chain sequence and its context. The data stem from a study of lymphopenia after photon versus proton radiotherapy. The CDR3 covers 16 residues. The germline CDR1 and CDR2 sequences are LNHDA and SQIVND (reference sequence). Losses at the gene ends were 7 bases for V and 3 bases for J; bases not matched to a gene: 11. Assay: immunoSEQ multiplex PCR; the TCRdb copy retains only in-frame clones and omits some. The data contain 20,000 to 30,000 clones, 90% of them singletons. V gene TRBV19 combines with J gene TRBJ2-4; TRBD2 aligns across 8 bases. The sample was peripheral blood, taken from a patient treated with photon-based radiotherapy. This clonotype was sampled from a woman between 45 and 65 years old with cholangiocarcinoma. CDR3 sequence reads: CASTSLRGEDKNIQYF. The DNA of the CDR3 is TGTGCCAGTACCTCCCTGCGGGGGGAAGACAAAAACATTCAGTACTTC.